Below are 29 T cell receptor beta chains sequenced from a single sample in a study of T cell responses to AZD1222 COVID-19 vaccine. Assay: immunoSEQ multiplex PCR; the TCRdb copy retains only in-frame clones and omits some. The sample yields roughly 85,000 clones, about nine tenths seen once. Specimen: peripheral blood, collected 28 days after the second AZD1222 dose. These receptors all stem from an adult who received the AZD1222 COVID-19 vaccine.

The V call is TRBV2, the J call TRBJ2-2; 8 bases agree with TRBD1. This CDR3 contains 15 residues. V dropped 7 bases and J dropped 0; count of bases not matched to a gene: 4. Germline V gives CDR1 SNHLY, CDR2 FYNNEI. CDR3 coding DNA: TGTGCCAGCAAGCAGGGGGCCGCGAACACCGGGGAGCTGTTTTTT. Translating it yields CASKQGAANTGELFF.

V and J are TRBV13 and TRBJ2-3, with D tentatively TRBD1 (7 bases). The CDR3 length is 16 residues. Germline V lookup: CDR1 PRHDT, CDR2 FYEKMQ (reference sequence). The V end was cut by 3 bases, the J end by 0 bases, with 13 bases between. The CDR3 bases are TGTGCCAGCAGCTTGCAGGGGGGACCCAGCACAGATACGCAGTATTTT. Encoded protein: CASSLQGGPSTDTQYF.

J is TRBJ2-5 and V is TRBV6-5; D gene uncertain. The germline V gene has CDR1 MNHEY and CDR2 SVGAGI. Trimming stripped 5 bases from V and 5 bases from J, with 9 bases between. The CDR3 sequence is 12 residues long. The CDR3 sequence is CASSRAGETQYF. CDR3 sequence (DNA): TGTGCCAGCAGTAGGGCCGGGGAGACCCAGTACTTC.

This chain connects TRBV21-1 to TRBJ2-7; the listed D gene, TRBD1, was not tested against the DNA. TRBV21-1 is annotated as a pseudogene. The length of the CDR3 is 14 residues. CDR3 bases: TGTGCCAGCAGCAAGGGACAGGGGGCGGACGAGCAGTACTTC. It codes for CASSKGQGADEQYF.

The chain has TRBV6-5 and TRBJ1-5; D is undetermined. Germline CDR1 and CDR2: MNHEY and SVGAGI. Between the trimmed V and J ends, which lost 2 bases and 6 bases, there was a span of 8 bases. CDR3 length: 13 amino acids. The CDR3 nucleotides are TGTGCCAGCAGTTACCGTTCGGGTCAGCCCCAGCATTTT. Translated: CASSYRSGQPQHF.

The chain joins TRBV6-5 to TRBJ1-6, with a tentative D call TRBD1 (6 bases). The CDR3 sequence is 15 residues long. V was pared by 4 bases and J by 10 bases, with 17 bases between. CDR1 and CDR2 (germline): MNHEY, SVGAGI. The CDR3 DNA reads TGTGCCAGCAGTTCCGCCGGGGGGGGCGTATCACCCCTCCACTTT. It specifies CASSSAGGGVSPLHF.

This chain joins TRBV18 and TRBJ2-7; D not resolved. The germline V gene has CDR1 KGHSH and CDR2 LQKENI. This CDR3 is 18 amino acids long. The V gene lost 5 bases and the J gene lost 4 bases, with 27 bases spanning the gap. The CDR3, as DNA: TGTGCCAGCTCAAAAAGAAGCCGGGCCACAGATGTGGTGTACGAGCAGTACTTC. Its translation: CASSKRSRATDVVYEQYF.

V gene TRBV4-3 combines with J gene TRBJ1-2, with a weak D call TRBD1 (5 bases). Germline assignment: CDR1 LGHNA and CDR2 YSLEER. V lost 3 bases and J 2 bases, leaving 13 bases between the germline ends. The CDR3 runs to 15 residues. CDR3 loop: CASSHHRDGNYGYTF. The CDR3 coding sequence is TGCGCCAGCAGCCACCACCGGGACGGAAACTATGGCTACACCTTC.

V and J are TRBV6-5 and TRBJ2-7; D is possibly TRBD1 or TRBD2 (5 bases each). This CDR3 spans 15 amino acids. Deletions cut 0 bases from V and 0 bases from J, with 9 bases between. Germline assignment: CDR1 MNHEY and CDR2 SVGAGI. This chain's CDR3 is CASSYSAGSSYEQYF. The CDR3 nucleotides are TGTGCCAGCAGTTACTCAGCAGGGAGCTCCTACGAGCAGTACTTC.

The chain is built from TRBV9 and TRBJ2-7; 8 positions match TRBD1. Trimming cost V 0 bases and J 1 base; bases outside gene matches: 3. The germline gives CDR1 SGDLS, CDR2 YYNGEE. There are 15 residues in the CDR3. CDR3 in DNA: TGTGCCAGCAGCGTAGGGGGGGACAGGTCCTACGAGCAGTACTTC. Amino acids: CASSVGGDRSYEQYF.

V is TRBV18 and J is TRBJ1-4; 7 positions match TRBD1. The CDR3 is 16 residues long. CDR1 and CDR2 from the germline V gene are KGHSH and LQKENI. V lost 6 bases, J lost 8 bases, and 15 bases stayed unmatched. This chain's CDR3 is CASSTNPQGGREKLFF. The CDR3 DNA reads as TGTGCCAGCTCTACGAACCCCCAGGGGGGAAGGGAAAAACTGTTTTTT.

The rearrangement joins TRBV5-1 to TRBJ1-3; 7 nucleotides match TRBD1. This CDR3 contains 16 residues. Germline CDR1 reads SGHRS; CDR2 reads YFSETQ. After removal of 4 bases from V and 0 bases from J, the junction contained 7 bases not matched to a gene. The CDR3 protein is CASSQGQRTSGNTIYF. The CDR3 coding sequence is TGCGCCAGCAGCCAGGGACAGCGGACCTCTGGAAACACCATATATTTT.

The chain carries TRBV6-1 and TRBJ1-2; maybe TRBD1 (5 bases). The germline CDR1 and CDR2 sequences are MNHNS and SASEGT. Trimming pared 2 bases from V and 5 bases from J, leaving 12 bases between. The CDR3 contains 14 residues. The CDR3 spells CASSESGTGYGYTF. As DNA, the CDR3 is TGTGCCAGCAGTGAATCCGGGACGGGTTATGGCTACACCTTC.

The chain has TRBV19 and TRBJ1-1; D possibly corresponds to TRBD1 (6 bases). The CDR3 is made up of 16 amino acids. V was clipped by 4 bases and J by 5 bases, with 20 bases between them. CDR1 is LNHDA, CDR2 SQIVND, per germline (reference sequence). This CDR3 reads CASSTGTLSLGTEAFF. CDR3 sequence (DNA): TGTGCCAGTAGTACGGGGACACTATCCCTAGGGACTGAAGCTTTCTTT. Full variable domain (remainder filled in from reference TRBV19 and TRBJ1-1): DGGITQSPKYLFRKEGQNVTLSCEQNLNHDAMYWYRQDPGQGLRLIYYSQIVNDFQKGDIAEGYSVSREKKESFPLTVTSAQKNPTAFYLCASSTGTLSLGTEAFFGQGTRLTVV.

The V gene is TRBV5-4, the J gene TRBJ1-1; 7 positions agree with TRBD1. Germline CDR1 is SGHNT and CDR2 is YYREEE (reference sequence). CDR3 length: 15 amino acids. Trimming removed 4 bases from V and 5 bases from J; junction bases left unmatched: 11. This CDR3 is CASSPRQGEGTEAFF. The CDR3 DNA reads TGTGCCAGCAGCCCAAGACAGGGCGAAGGGACTGAAGCTTTCTTT.

This rearrangement joins TRBV7-2 to TRBJ2-5; the D call may be TRBD1 or TRBD2 (5 bases each). Per germline, CDR1 SGHTA and CDR2 FQGNSA. With 7 bases removed from V and 5 bases from J, the gap between germline ends came to 14 bases. This CDR3 comprises 13 residues. CDR3 region: CASTLGVGETQYF. The CDR3 DNA follows: TGTGCCAGCACCTTGGGGGTAGGGGAGACCCAGTACTTC.

The chain carries TRBV10-3 and TRBJ2-1; TRBD2 matches at 7 bases. The V gene end was trimmed by 5 bases and the J gene end by 2 bases; junction bases not matched to a gene: 3. The CDR3 has 14 residues. CDR1 ENHRY and CDR2 SYGVKD come from the germline V gene. Written as DNA, the CDR3 is TGTGCCATCAGTCCCGGACTAGCCTACAATGAGCAGTTCTTC. It encodes CAISPGLAYNEQFF.

This chain links TRBV19 with TRBJ1-1; D not certain. Trimming removed 5 bases at V and 5 bases at J, with 12 bases between. Germline V gives CDR1 LNHDA, CDR2 SQIVND (reference sequence). The CDR3 loop spans 13 amino acids. This CDR3 is CASSEQSGTEAFF. In nucleotides, the CDR3 is TGTGCCAGTAGTGAGCAGTCGGGGACTGAAGCTTTCTTT.

The gene calls are TRBV30 and TRBJ1-2; 7 nucleotides line up with TRBD1. CDR1 GTSNPN and CDR2 SVGIG come from the germline V gene (reference sequence). This CDR3 contains 13 residues. The CDR3 DNA reads TGTGCGGGTTATCGCCCCGACAGGGATGGCTACACCTTC. It yields the protein CAGYRPDRDGYTF.

The chain joins TRBV6-5 to TRBJ1-1; 7 positions match TRBD1. CDR1 is MNHEY and CDR2 is SVGAGI in the germline V gene. The CDR3 consists of 16 residues. Trimming at V came to 2 bases and at J to 4 bases, leaving 10 bases not matched to a gene. This chain's CDR3 is CASSYTTGVTSTEAFF. The DNA for the CDR3 is TGTGCCAGCAGTTACACCACAGGGGTGACGTCCACTGAAGCTTTCTTT.

The V and J genes are TRBV4-2 and TRBJ1-2; 11 bases align to TRBD1. Losses at the gene ends were 0 bases for V and 1 base for J; bases not matched to a gene: 4. This CDR3 spans 17 amino acids. The germline V gene encodes CDR1 LGHNA and CDR2 YNFKEQ. In nucleotides, the CDR3 is TGTGCCAGCAGCCAAGATCTTGGGACAGGGGGTAACTATGGCTACACCTTC. Amino acids: CASSQDLGTGGNYGYTF.

This clone was observed at least ten times. The chain has TRBV5-5 and TRBJ2-5; 8 nucleotides align to TRBD2. The germline V gene has CDR1 SGHKS and CDR2 YYEKEE (reference sequence). V was pared by 1 base and J by 1 base, with 9 bases of the junction left unmatched. The CDR3 length is 17 residues. The CDR3 spells CASSLRRSGGGQETQYF. CDR3 nucleotide sequence: TGTGCCAGCAGCTTGAGGCGGAGCGGGGGAGGCCAAGAGACCCAGTACTTC.

V is TRBV29-1 and J is TRBJ2-7; D might be TRBD2 (5 bases). Deletions cut 4 bases from V and 4 bases from J, with 17 bases between. There are 14 residues in the CDR3. Looked up from germline, CDR1 is SQVTM and CDR2 is ANQGSEA. The chain's CDR3 is CSVVNPGTGYEQYF. In nucleotides, the CDR3 is TGCAGCGTTGTCAATCCGGGAACGGGATACGAGCAGTACTTC.

This clone appeared once. The V call is TRBV27, the J call TRBJ1-1, with 9 bases aligning to TRBD1. Germline loops: CDR1 MNHEY, CDR2 SMNVEV (reference sequence). The CDR3 totals 15 residues. V lost 7 bases to trimming and J lost 0 bases; unmatched junction nucleotides: 6. CDR3 loop: CASKNRGRMNTEAFF. Written as DNA, the CDR3 is TGTGCCAGCAAAAACAGGGGGCGGATGAACACTGAAGCTTTCTTT.

The chain links TRBV2 to TRBJ1-4; perhaps TRBD1 as D (6 bases). The germline V and J ends were trimmed by 8 bases and 4 bases, with 14 bases remaining between them. CDR3 size: 14 residues. Germline V gene lookup returns CDR1 SNHLY and CDR2 FYNNEI. The CDR3: CASRRGWVNEKLFF. CDR3 nucleotide sequence: TGTGCCAGCCGCAGGGGATGGGTTAATGAAAAACTGTTTTTT.

The rearrangement links TRBV6-2 or TRBV6-3 to TRBJ1-3; D remains unclear. V was clipped by 3 bases and J by 9 bases, with 6 bases between them. The CDR3 consists of 11 residues. The germline CDR1 and CDR2 sequences are MNHEY and SVGEGT. CDR3 protein: CASSYGPTIYF. In nucleotides, the CDR3 is TGTGCCAGCAGTTATGGACCCACCATATATTTT.

The chain joins TRBV7-3 to TRBJ2-5, with a weak D call TRBD2 (6 bases). Trimming cost V 2 bases and J 3 bases, with 13 bases left between them. The CDR3 covers 15 residues. The germline CDR1 and CDR2 sequences are SGHTA and FQGTGA. CDR3 amino acids: CASSLVGGGEETQYF. The CDR3 DNA is TGTGCCAGCAGCTTAGTGGGGGGAGGTGAAGAGACCCAGTACTTC. Full variable domain (missing parts from reference TRBV7-3 and TRBJ2-5): GAGVSQTPSNKVTEKGKYVELRCDPISGHTALYWYRQSLGQGPEFLIYFQGTGAADDSGLPNDRFFAVRPEGSVSTLKIQRTERGDSAVYLCASSLVGGGEETQYFGPGTRLLVL.

The chain carries TRBV4-2 and TRBJ1-1, with D unresolved. V was clipped by 0 bases and J by 2 bases, with 7 bases between them. Looked up from germline, CDR1 is LGHNA and CDR2 is YNFKEQ. CDR3 length: 14 residues. The DNA of the CDR3 is TGTGCCAGCAGCCAAGACACGGAAAACACTGAAGCTTTCTTT. It is translated as CASSQDTENTEAFF.

The CDR3 DNA is TGTGCCAGCAGTCCCGACTTGGCTGGCTACACCTTC. This encodes CASSPDLAGYTF. The chain carries TRBV12-3 or TRBV12-4 and TRBJ1-2, with unresolved D. The CDR3 is 12 residues long. V gave up 5 bases and J gave up 7 bases, with 11 bases separating them.